This T cell receptor (beta chain) was sequenced during a study of T cell changes during pregnancy in multiple sclerosis. This CDR3 has 16 amino acids. V dropped 4 bases and J dropped 0; count of bases not matched to a gene: 5. CDR1 is SGDLS, CDR2 YYNGEE, per germline. Repertoires were generated with immunoSEQ multiplex PCR, while TCRdb's copy carries only in-frame clones and drops some. This sample has around 60,000 clones, with around 90% found just once. This clonotype was obtained from a female donor in good health, enrolled as a control in a pregnancy study. This sample comprised peripheral blood, obtained in the third trimester of pregnancy. The chain employs TRBV9 and TRBJ1-3, with TRBD1 matching 9 bases. For the CDR3, the DNA is TGTGCCAGCAGCACGGGACAGGGCTACTCTGGAAACACCATATATTTT. It specifies CASSTGQGYSGNTIYF.